Listed here are 6 T cell receptor beta chains from one sample, sequenced in a study of blood T cell repertoires in COVID-19 (dated by TCRdb to about 2020). The library was obtained by the immunoSEQ multiplex PCR assay. Imported from immuneACCESS, the table was reduced by TCRdb to in-frame sequences with V and J called. These copies leave out some clones; in studies compared against another copy, an unresolved V gene accounts for under half, and the cause of the remainder is not known. Counted in this sample were around 150,000 clones; roughly 85% of them appeared once. Of the sample, less than 3.5% falls within the top ten clones. The specimen was peripheral blood. These receptors were collected from a man between 65 and 80 years old with acute or convalescent COVID-19.

The chain uses TRBV6-4 and TRBJ2-1; TRBD1 might be the D (5 bases). Germline V gene lookup returns CDR1 MRHNA and CDR2 SNTAGT. V lost 0 bases and J lost 4, with 10 bases in between. This CDR3 has 15 amino acids. The CDR3: CASSDSRSGYNEQFF. CDR3 DNA sequence: TGTGCCAGCAGTGACTCTCGGTCAGGGTACAATGAGCAGTTCTTC.

CDR3 sequence (DNA): TGTGCCAGCAGAACTAGCAGGACCAATGAGCAGTTCTTC. Its translation is CASRTSRTNEQFF. The J gene is TRBJ2-1, the V gene TRBV3-1 (or the pseudogene TRBV3-2), with D possibly matching TRBD2 (6 bases). Germline assignment: CDR1 LGHDT and CDR2 YNNKEL (reference sequence). The CDR3 sequence is 13 residues long. Trimming cost V 6 bases and J 6 bases, with 12 bases left between them.

The chain is built from TRBV27 and TRBJ2-7, with TRBD2 identical over 8 bases. The CDR3 totals 16 residues. The germline CDR1 and CDR2 sequences are MNHEY and SMNVEV (reference sequence). With 3 bases clipped from V and 3 bases from J, the junction kept 10 bases outside the gene matches. The CDR3 nucleotides are TGTGCCAGCAGTTTTTCGGACCCCGGGACTAGCTACGAGCAGTACTTC. This codes for CASSFSDPGTSYEQYF.

This clone has a single count. The chain combines TRBV4-1 with TRBJ2-5; D perhaps matches TRBD2 (6 bases). The CDR3 loop spans 14 amino acids. From germline, CDR1 is MGHRA and CDR2 YSYEKL. Trimming removed 4 bases from V and 4 bases from J, with 13 bases in between. DNA of the CDR3: TGCGCCAGCAGCCGATTGGAGGGAGTAGAGACCCAGTACTTC. Protein: CASSRLEGVETQYF.

This clone was seen many times. The V call is TRBV5-1, the J call TRBJ2-2, with D possibly TRBD1 on 5 matching bases. Germline CDR1 and CDR2: SGHRS and YFSETQ. The V gene lost 4 bases and the J gene lost 4 bases, with 11 bases spanning the gap. This CDR3 is 14 amino acids long. This CDR3 reads CASSNTQGTGELFF. The DNA of the CDR3 is TGCGCCAGCAGCAACACTCAGGGCACCGGGGAGCTGTTTTTT.

This clone appeared a few times. The V and J genes are TRBV6-2 or TRBV6-3 and TRBJ2-4; TRBD2 might be the D (5 bases). This CDR3 has 15 residues. The V and J ends lost 5 bases and 0 bases respectively, with 11 bases between them. Looked up from germline, CDR1 is MNHEY and CDR2 is SVGEGT. CDR3 amino acids: CASSGSLKAKNIQYF. CDR3 in DNA: TGTGCCAGCAGTGGGAGTCTTAAAGCCAAAAACATTCAGTACTTC.